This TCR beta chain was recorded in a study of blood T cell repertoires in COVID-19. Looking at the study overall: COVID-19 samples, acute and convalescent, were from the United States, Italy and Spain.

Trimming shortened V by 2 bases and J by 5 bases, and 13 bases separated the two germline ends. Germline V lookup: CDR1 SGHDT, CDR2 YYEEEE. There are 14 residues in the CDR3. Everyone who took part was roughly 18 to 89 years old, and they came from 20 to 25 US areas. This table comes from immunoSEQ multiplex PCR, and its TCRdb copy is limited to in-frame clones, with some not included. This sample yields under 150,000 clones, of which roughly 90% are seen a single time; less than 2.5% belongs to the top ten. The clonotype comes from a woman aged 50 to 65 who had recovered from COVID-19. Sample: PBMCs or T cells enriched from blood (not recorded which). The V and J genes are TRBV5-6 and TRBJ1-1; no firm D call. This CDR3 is CASSFPNRETEAFF. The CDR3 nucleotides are TGTGCCAGCAGCTTCCCTAACCGGGAGACTGAAGCTTTCTTT.